Below, 8 T cell receptor beta chains from the same sample are listed, as sequenced in a study of monozygotic twins with inflammatory bowel disease. TCRdb reprocessed the 5' RACE reads, with one entry per CDR3 protein and no DNA. The sample totals approximately 140,000 distinct CDR3 sequences. Sequences were obtained from blood. The receptors come from a human donor with ulcerative colitis or Crohn's disease, or a healthy co-twin of an affected twin (not recorded which).

V and J are TRBV11-1 and TRBJ2-7; as DNA is missing, the TRBD1 call by TCRdb cannot be tested. Germline-derived CDR1 and CDR2 are SGHAT and FQDESV (reference sequence). The length of the CDR3 is 14 residues. The CDR3 spells CASSGRQGTYEQYF.

J is TRBJ1-4 and V is TRBV9; TCRdb's D call, TRBD1, is unchecked because there is no DNA. CDR1 SGDLS and CDR2 YYNGEE come from the germline V gene. The CDR3 has 16 amino acids. CDR3 sequence: CASSAGRGQINEKLFF.

V gene TRBV20-1 combines with J gene TRBJ2-7; TCRdb's D call of TRBD1 is untestable without DNA. The CDR3 spans 14 residues. The germline V gene encodes CDR1 DFQATT and CDR2 SNEGSKA (reference sequence). The CDR3: CSARGDTGKYEQYF.

This rearrangement joins TRBV24-1 to TRBJ2-1; TCRdb lists TRBD1, though no DNA is available to test this call. In germline, CDR1 is KGHDR, CDR2 SFDVKD. This CDR3 comprises 16 residues. The CDR3 is CATSEHRVNSYNEQFF.

V is TRBV7-6 and J is TRBJ1-2. The CDR3 extends over 14 amino acids. CDR1 is SGHVS, CDR2 FNYEAQ, per germline. The chain's CDR3 is CASSPTSVNYGYTF.

The chain recombines TRBV18 with TRBJ2-7; the TCRdb D gene call, TRBD1, has no DNA to confirm it. The CDR3 covers 15 residues. Germline CDR1 and CDR2: KGHSH and LQKENI. The CDR3 reads CASSPGLDTTYEQYF. Complete variable domain (other parts from reference TRBV18 and TRBJ2-7): NAGVMQNPRHLVRRRGQEARLRCSPMKGHSHVYWYRQLPEEGLKFMVYLQKENIIDESGMPKERFSAEFPKEGPSILRIQQVVRGDSAAYFCASSPGLDTTYEQYFGPGTRLTVT.

The V and J genes are TRBV11-2 and TRBJ2-7. The CDR3 is 14 residues long. Germline lookup yields CDR1 SGHAT and CDR2 FQNNGV. This CDR3 is CASSLVGDPYEQYF.

The gene calls are TRBV29-1 and TRBJ2-5; TCRdb gives TRBD1 as the D gene, but with no DNA this cannot be confirmed. Germline values: CDR1 SQVTM, CDR2 ANQGSEA. This CDR3 has 11 amino acids. The CDR3 spells CSALRGETQYF. Supplemented by reference TRBV29-1 and TRBJ2-5, the full variable domain reads SAVISQKPSRDICQRGTSLTIQCQVDSQVTMMFWYRQQPGQSLTLIATANQGSEATYESGFVIDKFPISRPNLTFSTLTVSNMSPEDSSIYLCSALRGETQYFGPGTRLLVL.